This TCR beta chain derives from a study of cytomegalovirus exposure and HLA in healthy donors. For the study at large: Earlier, 150 million to 200 million T cells were analyzed, and fewer than 120 million unique TCR beta sequences were found among them. Whole-study findings and limits: Only CMV serostatus was available as immune exposure information. Segments of the TCR beta V type were, in most cases, productive about 90% or about 30% of the time in an earlier analysis.

Trimming shortened V by 0 bases and J by 6 bases, and 9 bases separated the two germline ends. Germline CDR1 SGHRS, CDR2 YFSETQ. The CDR3 loop spans 13 amino acids. The PCR employed 60 Vbeta primers together with 13 Jbeta primers. Under the authors' procedure: In a later analysis, the count reached 74 million or so unique TCR beta chains, with roughly 12 million shared. Only in-frame clones appear in the TCRdb table, and some are missing; sequencing was by immunoSEQ multiplex PCR. That table supplies the V and J calls and clone size; D and trimming were determined from the DNA. Found here are 100,000 to 150,000 clones, about 87% of them singletons; the top ten hold more than 4%. In the case of this clone: Its target is unknown.

The rearrangement links TRBV5-1 to TRBJ1-2; D gene uncertain. Sequencing used PBMCs. The clonotype was recovered from a young woman in good health and CMV-seronegative. CDR3 DNA sequence: TGCGCCAGCAGCTTGGCCGGTATTGATGGCTACACCTTC. This gives the protein CASSLAGIDGYTF.